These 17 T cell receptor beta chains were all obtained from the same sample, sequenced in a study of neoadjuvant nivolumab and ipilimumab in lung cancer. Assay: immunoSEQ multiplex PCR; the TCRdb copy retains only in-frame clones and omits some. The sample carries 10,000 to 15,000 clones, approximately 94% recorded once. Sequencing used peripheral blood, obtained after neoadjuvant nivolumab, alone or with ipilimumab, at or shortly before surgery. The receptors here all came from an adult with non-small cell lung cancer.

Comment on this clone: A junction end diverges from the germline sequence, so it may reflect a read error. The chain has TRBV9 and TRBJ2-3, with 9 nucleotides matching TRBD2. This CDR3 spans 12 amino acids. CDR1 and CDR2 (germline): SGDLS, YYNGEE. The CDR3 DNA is TGTGCCAGCAGCACGGGGACTAGCTCACCGGATTTT. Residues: CASSTGTSSPDF. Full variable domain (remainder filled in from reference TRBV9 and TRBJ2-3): DSGVTQTPKHLITATGQRVTLRCSPRSGDLSVYWYQQSLDQGLQFLIQYYNGEERAKGNILERFSAQQFPDLHSELNLSSLELGDSALYFCASSTGTSSPDFGPGTRLTVL.

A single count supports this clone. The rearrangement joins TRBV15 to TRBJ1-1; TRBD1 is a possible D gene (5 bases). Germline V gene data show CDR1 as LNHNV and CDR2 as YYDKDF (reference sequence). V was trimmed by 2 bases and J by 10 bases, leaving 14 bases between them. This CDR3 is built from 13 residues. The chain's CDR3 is CATSRPDIVPAFF. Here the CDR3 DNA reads TGTGCCACCAGCAGACCGGACATCGTACCAGCTTTCTTT.

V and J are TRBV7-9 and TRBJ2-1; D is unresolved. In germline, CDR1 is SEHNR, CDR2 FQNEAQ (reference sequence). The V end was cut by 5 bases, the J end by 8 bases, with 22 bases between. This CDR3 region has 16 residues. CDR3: CASSIKRTVLSDEQFF. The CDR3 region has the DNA TGTGCCAGCAGCATCAAGCGCACGGTTTTGTCCGATGAGCAGTTCTTC. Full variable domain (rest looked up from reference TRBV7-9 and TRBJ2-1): DTGVSQNPRHKITKRGQNVTFRCDPISEHNRLYWYRQTLGQGPEFLTYFQNEAQLEKSRLLSDRFSAERPKGSFSTLEIQRTEQGDSAMYLCASSIKRTVLSDEQFFGPGTRLTVL.

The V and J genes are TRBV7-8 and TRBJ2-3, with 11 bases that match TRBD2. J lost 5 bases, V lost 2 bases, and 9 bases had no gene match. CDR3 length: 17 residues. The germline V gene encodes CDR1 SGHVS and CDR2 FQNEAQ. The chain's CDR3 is CASSLLETSGTEDTQYF. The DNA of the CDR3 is TGTGCCAGCAGCTTACTTGAGACTAGCGGGACCGAAGATACGCAGTATTTT.

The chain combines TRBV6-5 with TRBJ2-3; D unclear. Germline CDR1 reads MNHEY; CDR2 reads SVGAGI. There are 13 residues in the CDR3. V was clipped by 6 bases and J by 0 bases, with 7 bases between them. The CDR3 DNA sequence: TGTGCCAGCAGGGTCCCTAGCACAGATACGCAGTATTTT. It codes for CASRVPSTDTQYF.

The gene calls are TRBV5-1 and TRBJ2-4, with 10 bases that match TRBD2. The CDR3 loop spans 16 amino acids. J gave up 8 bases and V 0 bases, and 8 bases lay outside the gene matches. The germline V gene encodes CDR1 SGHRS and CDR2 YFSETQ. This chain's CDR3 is CASSLGASGSGDIQYF. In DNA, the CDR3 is TGCGCCAGCAGCTTGGGGGCTAGCGGGAGCGGAGACATTCAGTACTTC.

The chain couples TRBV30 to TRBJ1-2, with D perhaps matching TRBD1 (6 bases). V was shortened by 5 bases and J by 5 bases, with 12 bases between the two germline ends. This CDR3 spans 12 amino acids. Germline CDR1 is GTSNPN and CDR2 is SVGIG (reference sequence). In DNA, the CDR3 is TGTGCCTGGGGGGACATCGGATATGGCTACACCTTC. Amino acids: CAWGDIGYGYTF.

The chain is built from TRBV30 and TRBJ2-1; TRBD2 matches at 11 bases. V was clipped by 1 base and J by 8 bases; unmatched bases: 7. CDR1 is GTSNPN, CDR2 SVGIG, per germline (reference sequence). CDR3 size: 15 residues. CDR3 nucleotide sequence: TGTGCCTGGAGTGCAAGACTAGCGGGGTTTGATGAGCAGTTCTTC. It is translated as CAWSARLAGFDEQFF. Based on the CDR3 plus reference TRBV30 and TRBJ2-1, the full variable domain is SQTIHQWPATLVQPVGSPLSLECTVEGTSNPNLYWYRQAAGRGLQLLFYSVGIGQISSEVPQNLSASRPQDRQFILSSKKLLLSDSGFYLCAWSARLAGFDEQFFGPGTRLTVL.

The chain's CDR3 is CASSQDMPGAYEQYF. In nucleotides, the CDR3 is TGCGCCAGCAGCCAAGATATGCCCGGGGCCTACGAGCAGTACTTC. The chain is built from TRBV4-1 and TRBJ2-7; maybe TRBD2 (5 bases). This CDR3 is 15 amino acids long. Looked up from germline, CDR1 is MGHRA and CDR2 is YSYEKL. Trimming shortened V by 0 bases and J by 2 bases, and 11 bases separated the two germline ends.

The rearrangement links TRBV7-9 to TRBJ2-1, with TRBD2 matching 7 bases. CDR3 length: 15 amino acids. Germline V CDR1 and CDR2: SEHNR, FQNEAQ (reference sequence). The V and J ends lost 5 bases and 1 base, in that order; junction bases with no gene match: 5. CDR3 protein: CASSLQGGSYNEQFF. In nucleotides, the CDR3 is TGTGCCAGCAGCCTCCAGGGAGGGTCCTACAATGAGCAGTTCTTC.

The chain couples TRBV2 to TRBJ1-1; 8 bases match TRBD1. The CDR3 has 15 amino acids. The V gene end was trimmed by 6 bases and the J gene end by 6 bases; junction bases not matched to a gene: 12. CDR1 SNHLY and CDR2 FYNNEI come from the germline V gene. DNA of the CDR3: TGTGCCAGCAGGGGACAGGCCGTAGTATCTTCTGAAGCTTTCTTT. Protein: CASRGQAVVSSEAFF.

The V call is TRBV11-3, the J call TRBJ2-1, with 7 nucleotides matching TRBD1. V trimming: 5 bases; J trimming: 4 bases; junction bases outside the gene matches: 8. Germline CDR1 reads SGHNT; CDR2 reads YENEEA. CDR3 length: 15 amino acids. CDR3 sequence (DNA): TGTGCCAGCAGCAGGGGGCCAGGGGGTTACAATGAGCAGTTCTTC. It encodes CASSRGPGGYNEQFF.

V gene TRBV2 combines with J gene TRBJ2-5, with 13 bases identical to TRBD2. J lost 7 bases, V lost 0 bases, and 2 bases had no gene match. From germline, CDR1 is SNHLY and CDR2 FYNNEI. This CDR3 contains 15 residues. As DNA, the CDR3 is TGTGCCAGCAGTGAAGCTCGACTAGCGGGAGGGACCCAGTACTTC. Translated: CASSEARLAGGTQYF.

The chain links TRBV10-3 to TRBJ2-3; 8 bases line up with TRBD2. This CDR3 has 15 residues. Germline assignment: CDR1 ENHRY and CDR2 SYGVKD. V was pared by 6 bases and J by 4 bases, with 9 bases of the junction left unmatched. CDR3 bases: TGTGCCATCAGCGGGCCAGCGGGAGCAGCAGATACGCAGTATTTT. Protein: CAISGPAGAADTQYF.

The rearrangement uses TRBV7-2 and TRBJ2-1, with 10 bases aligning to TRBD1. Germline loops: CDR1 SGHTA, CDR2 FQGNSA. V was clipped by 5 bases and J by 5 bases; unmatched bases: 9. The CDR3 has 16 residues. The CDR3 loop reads CASSPYPGQGNNEQFF. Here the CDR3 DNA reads TGTGCCAGCAGCCCATACCCGGGACAGGGGAACAATGAGCAGTTCTTC.

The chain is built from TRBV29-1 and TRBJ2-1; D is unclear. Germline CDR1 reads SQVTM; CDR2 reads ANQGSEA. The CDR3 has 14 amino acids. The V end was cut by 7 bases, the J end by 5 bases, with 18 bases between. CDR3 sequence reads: CSALPVRTNNEQFF. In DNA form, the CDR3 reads TGCAGCGCACTGCCGGTCCGAACAAACAATGAGCAGTTCTTC.

In DNA, the CDR3 is TGCGCCAGCAGTGAGTCGAATCCGGGGGTAATAGCAGATACGCAGTATTTT. It translates to CASSESNPGVIADTQYF. The V gene is TRBV10-1, the J gene TRBJ2-3, with D perhaps matching TRBD2 (6 bases). The length of the CDR3 is 17 residues. CDR1 WNHNN and CDR2 SYGVQD come from the germline V gene (reference sequence). The germline V and J ends were trimmed by 0 bases and 4 bases, with 17 bases remaining between them.